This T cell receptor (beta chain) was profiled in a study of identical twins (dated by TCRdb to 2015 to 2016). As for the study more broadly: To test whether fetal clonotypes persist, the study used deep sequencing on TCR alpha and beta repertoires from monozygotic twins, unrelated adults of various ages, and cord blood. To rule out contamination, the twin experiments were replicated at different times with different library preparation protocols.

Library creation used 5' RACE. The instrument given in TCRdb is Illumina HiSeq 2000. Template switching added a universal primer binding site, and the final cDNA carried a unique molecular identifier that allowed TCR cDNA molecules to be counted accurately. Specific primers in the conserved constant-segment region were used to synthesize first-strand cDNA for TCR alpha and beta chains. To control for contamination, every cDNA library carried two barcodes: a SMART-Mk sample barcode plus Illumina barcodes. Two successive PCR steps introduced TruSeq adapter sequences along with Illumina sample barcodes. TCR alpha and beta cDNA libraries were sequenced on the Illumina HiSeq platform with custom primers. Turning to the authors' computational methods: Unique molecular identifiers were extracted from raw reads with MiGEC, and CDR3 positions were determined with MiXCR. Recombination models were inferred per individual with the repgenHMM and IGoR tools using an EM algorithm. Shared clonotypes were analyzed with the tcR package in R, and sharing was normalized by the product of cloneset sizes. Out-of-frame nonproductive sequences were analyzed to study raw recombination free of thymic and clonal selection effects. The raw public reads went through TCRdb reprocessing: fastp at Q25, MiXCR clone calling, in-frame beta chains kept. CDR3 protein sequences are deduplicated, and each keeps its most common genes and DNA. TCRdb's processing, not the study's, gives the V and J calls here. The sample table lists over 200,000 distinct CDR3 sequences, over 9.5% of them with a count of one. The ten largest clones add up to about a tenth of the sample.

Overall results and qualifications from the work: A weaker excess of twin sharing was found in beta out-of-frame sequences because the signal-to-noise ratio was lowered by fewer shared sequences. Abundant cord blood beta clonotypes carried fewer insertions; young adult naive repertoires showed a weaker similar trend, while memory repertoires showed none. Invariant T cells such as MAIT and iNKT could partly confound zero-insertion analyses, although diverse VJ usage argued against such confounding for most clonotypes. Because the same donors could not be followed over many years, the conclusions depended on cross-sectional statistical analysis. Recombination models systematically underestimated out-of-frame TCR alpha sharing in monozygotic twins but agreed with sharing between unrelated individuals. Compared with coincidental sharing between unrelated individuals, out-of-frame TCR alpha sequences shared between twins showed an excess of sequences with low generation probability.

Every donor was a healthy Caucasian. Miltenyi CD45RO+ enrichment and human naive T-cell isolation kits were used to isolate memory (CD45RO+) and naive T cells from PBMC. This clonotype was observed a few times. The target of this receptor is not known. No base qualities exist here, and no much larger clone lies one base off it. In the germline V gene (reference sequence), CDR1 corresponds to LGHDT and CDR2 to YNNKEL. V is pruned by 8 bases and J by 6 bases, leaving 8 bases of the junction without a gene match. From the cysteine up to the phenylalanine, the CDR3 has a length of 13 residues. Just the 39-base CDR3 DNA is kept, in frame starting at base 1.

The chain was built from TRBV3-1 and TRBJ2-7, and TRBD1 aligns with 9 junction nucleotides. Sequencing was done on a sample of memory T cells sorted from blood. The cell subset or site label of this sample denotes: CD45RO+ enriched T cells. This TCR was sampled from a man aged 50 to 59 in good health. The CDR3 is CASRRQGGSEQYF. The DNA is TGTGCCAGCCGAAGACAGGGGGGATCCGAGCAGTACTTC.